A selection of T cell receptor beta chains follows, all from one sample in a study of T cell changes during pregnancy in multiple sclerosis. Sequenced by immunoSEQ multiplex PCR; TCRdb stores in-frame clones only, minus some. The data show approximately 48,000 clones, approximately 91% seen once. The source was CD8+ T cells from peripheral blood mononuclear cells, collected after pregnancy. These receptors all come from a female donor with multiple sclerosis, enrolled in a pregnancy study. CDR3s include the opening cysteine and the closing phenylalanine or tryptophan. A D gene is named only where the DNA matches it firmly. A clone size is listed for some rows: how often the clone was seen (once, few, many), or a class if it is expanded.

TRBD1,TRBJ2-7,TRBV7-6,.,TGTGCCAGCAGCTTTACATCCGGGACAGGGGCCTACGAGCAGTACTTC,CASSFTSGTGAYEQYF
.,TRBJ1-2,TRBV4-1,once,TGCGCCAGCAGCCAGACAGGATCCACCATTCATAACTATGGCTACACCTTC,CASSQTGSTIHNYGYTF
.,TRBJ1-1,TRBV27,.,TGTGCCAGCAGTCACGCGGGGCCCGCGGGGGGGACTGAAGCTTTCTTT,CASSHAGPAGGTEAFF
.,TRBJ2-5,TRBV4-1,.,TGCGCCAGCAGCCAAGATAGGCGTACACTCCTAGGAGAGACCCAGTACTTC,CASSQDRRTLLGETQYF
TRBD1,TRBJ1-4,TRBV5-1,.,TGCGCCAGCAGCTTGGCCACAGGGGGGGAAGAAAAACTGTTTTTT,CASSLATGGEEKLFF
TRBD1,TRBJ2-3,TRBV13,.,TGTGCCAGCAGCCAAAAAGCGGGACAGGGAGCAGATACGCAGTATTTT,CASSQKAGQGADTQYF
.,TRBJ1-6,TRBV13,.,TGTGCCAGCAGGACCCTGCTCGGGGGGAAAAATTCACCCCTCCACTTT,CASRTLLGGKNSPLHF
TRBD1,TRBJ1-6,TRBV11-2,.,TGTGCCAGCAGCCTACGGACAGGGGGCTCCTATAATTCACCCCTCCACTTT,CASSLRTGGSYNSPLHF
.,TRBJ1-5,TRBV5-1,.,TGCGCCAGCAGCGTCCTTGCAGGCCAGCCCCAGCATTTT,CASSVLAGQPQHF
.,TRBJ2-7,TRBV29-1,few,TGCAGCGTTGTCATCAGGGACACCTACGAGCAGTACTTC,CSVVIRDTYEQYF
TRBD2,TRBJ2-2,TRBV5-1,.,TGCGCCAGCAGTTATAGCGGGGGGCCGAACACCGGGGAGCTGTTTTTT,CASSYSGGPNTGELFF
TRBD1,TRBJ2-1,TRBV25-1,.,TGTGCCAGCAGCCTTGACAGGGGGCATGAGCAGTTCTTC,CASSLDRGHEQFF
.,TRBJ2-1,TRBV5-8,.,TGTGCCAGCAAAACCCCGGGAGATTCCTACAATGAGCAGTTCTTC,CASKTPGDSYNEQFF
.,TRBJ2-5,TRBV6-1,.,TGTGCCAGCAGTGGGGTGACCCCGGGGGAGACCCAGTACTTC,CASSGVTPGETQYF
.,TRBJ2-7,TRBV13,.,TGTGCCAGCAGCCCCCCCACTAACAACGAGCAGTACTTC,CASSPPTNNEQYF
TRBD2,TRBJ2-5,TRBV9,.,TGTGCCAGCAGCGCCTCACTAGCGGGAGTAGGGAAGACCCAGTACTTC,CASSASLAGVGKTQYF
TRBD1,TRBJ1-3,TRBV4-1,.,TGCGCCAGCACTTTCGACAGGGGGCTTGGAAACACCATATATTTT,CASTFDRGLGNTIYF
TRBD1,TRBJ2-1,TRBV7-3,.,TGTGCCAGCAGCCAAGAAGGGGGCGAGGGCAATGAGCAGTTCTTC,CASSQEGGEGNEQFF
.,TRBJ2-1,TRBV6-5,.,TGTGCCAGCAGTCTCAGAGGGTACAATGAGCAGTTCTTC,CASSLRGYNEQFF
TRBD1,TRBJ2-7,TRBV9,.,TGTGCCAGCAGCGTAGGCAGGGACAGCAACTACGAGCAGTACTTC,CASSVGRDSNYEQYF
.,TRBJ2-7,TRBV10-3,.,TGTGCCATCAGTGAGGGGGAGCTCTACGAGCAGTACTTC,CAISEGELYEQYF
TRBD1,TRBJ1-1,TRBV6-6,.,TGTGCCAGCAAGAAAGGACAGGGGGTATGGTTGGCTGAAGCTTTCTTT,CASKKGQGVWLAEAFF
.,TRBJ2-7,TRBV5-8,.,TGTGCCAGCAGCCTCTACGAGCAGTACTTC,CASSLYEQYF
.,TRBJ1-1,TRBV18,.,TGTGCCAGCTCACCCCGTATGGCGAACACTGAAGCTTTCTTT,CASSPRMANTEAFF
TRBD1,TRBJ1-2,TRBV14,.,TGTGCCAGCAGCGAGGATCGACAGGGACCTTATGGCTACACCTTC,CASSEDRQGPYGYTF